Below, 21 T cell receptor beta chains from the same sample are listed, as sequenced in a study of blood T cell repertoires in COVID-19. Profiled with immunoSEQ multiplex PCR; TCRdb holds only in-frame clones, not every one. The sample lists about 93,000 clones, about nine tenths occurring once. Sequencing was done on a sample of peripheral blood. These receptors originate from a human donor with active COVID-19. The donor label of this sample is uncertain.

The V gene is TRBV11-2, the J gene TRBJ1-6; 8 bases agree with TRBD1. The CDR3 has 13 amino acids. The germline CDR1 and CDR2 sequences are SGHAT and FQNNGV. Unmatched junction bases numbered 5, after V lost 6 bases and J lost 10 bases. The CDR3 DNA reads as TGTGCCAGCAGTTGGACAGGGCGGTCACCCCTCCACTTT. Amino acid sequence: CASSWTGRSPLHF. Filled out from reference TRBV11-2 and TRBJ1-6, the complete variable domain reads EAGVAQSPRYKIIEKRQSVAFWCNPISGHATLYWYQQILGQGPKLLIQFQNNGVVDDSQLPKDRFSAERLKGVDSTLKIQPAKLEDSAVYLCASSWTGRSPLHFGNGTRLTVT.

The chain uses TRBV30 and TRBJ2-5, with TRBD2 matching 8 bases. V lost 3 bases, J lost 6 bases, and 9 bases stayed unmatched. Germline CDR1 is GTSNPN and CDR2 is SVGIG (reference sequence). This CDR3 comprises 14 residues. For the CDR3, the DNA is TGTGCCTGGAGAGTTGCGGGGGGCACACAGACCCAGTACTTC. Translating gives CAWRVAGGTQTQYF.

CDR3 residues: CASSPTTQETQYF. In DNA form, the CDR3 reads TGTGCCAGCTCACCAACTACCCAAGAGACCCAGTACTTC. V is TRBV18 and J is TRBJ2-5; no firm D call. CDR1 KGHSH and CDR2 LQKENI come from the germline V gene. V was trimmed by 2 bases and J by 1 base, leaving 5 bases between them. The CDR3 loop spans 13 amino acids.

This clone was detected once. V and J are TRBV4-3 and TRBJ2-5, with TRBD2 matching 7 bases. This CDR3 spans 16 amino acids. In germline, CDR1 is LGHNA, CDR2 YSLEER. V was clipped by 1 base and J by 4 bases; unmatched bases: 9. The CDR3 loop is CASSQGGLLRGETQYF. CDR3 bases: TGCGCCAGCAGCCAAGGGGGACTATTGAGGGGAGAGACCCAGTACTTC.

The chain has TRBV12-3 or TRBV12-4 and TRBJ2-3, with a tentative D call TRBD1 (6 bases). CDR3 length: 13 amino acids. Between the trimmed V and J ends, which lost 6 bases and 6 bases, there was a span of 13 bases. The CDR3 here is CASSLDRRDTQYF. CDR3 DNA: TGTGCCAGCAGCCTAGACAGGCGGGATACGCAGTATTTT.

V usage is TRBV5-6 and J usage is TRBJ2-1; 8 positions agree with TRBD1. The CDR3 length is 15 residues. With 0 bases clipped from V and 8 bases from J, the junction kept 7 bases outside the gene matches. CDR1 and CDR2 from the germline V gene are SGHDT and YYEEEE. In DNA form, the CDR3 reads TGTGCCAGCAGCTTGGAGGTCCGCAGGGGGCATGAGCAGTTCTTC. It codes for CASSLEVRRGHEQFF.

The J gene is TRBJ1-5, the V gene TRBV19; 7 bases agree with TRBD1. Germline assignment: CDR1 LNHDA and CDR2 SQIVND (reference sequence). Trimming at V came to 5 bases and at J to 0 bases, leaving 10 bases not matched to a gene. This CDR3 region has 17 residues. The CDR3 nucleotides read TGTGCCAGTAGTCCCCGCGACAGGGCATATAGCAATCAGCCCCAGCATTTT. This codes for CASSPRDRAYSNQPQHF.

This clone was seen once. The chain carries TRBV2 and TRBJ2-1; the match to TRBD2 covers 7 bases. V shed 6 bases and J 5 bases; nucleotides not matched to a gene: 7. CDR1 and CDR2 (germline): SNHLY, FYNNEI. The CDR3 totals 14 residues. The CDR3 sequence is CASSGGRLDNEQFF. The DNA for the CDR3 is TGTGCCAGCAGCGGGGGGAGGTTAGACAATGAGCAGTTCTTC.

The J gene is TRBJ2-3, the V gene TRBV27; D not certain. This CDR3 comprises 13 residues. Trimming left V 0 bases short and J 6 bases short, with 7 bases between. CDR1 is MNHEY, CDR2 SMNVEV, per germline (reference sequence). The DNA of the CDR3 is TGTGCCAGCAGTTTATCGTGGGCGGATACGCAGTATTTT. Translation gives CASSLSWADTQYF.

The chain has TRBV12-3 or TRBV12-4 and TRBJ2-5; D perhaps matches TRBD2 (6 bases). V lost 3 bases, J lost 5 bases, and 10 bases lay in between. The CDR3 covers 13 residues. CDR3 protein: CASSFSRGETQYF. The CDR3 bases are TGTGCCAGCAGTTTCTCCCGGGGGGAGACCCAGTACTTC.

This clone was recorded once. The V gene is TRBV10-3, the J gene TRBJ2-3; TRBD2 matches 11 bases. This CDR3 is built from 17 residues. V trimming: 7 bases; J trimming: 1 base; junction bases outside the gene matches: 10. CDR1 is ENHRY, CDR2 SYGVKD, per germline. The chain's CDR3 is CAIKASGGPGGTDTQYF. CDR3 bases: TGTGCCATCAAGGCTAGCGGGGGGCCGGGAGGCACAGATACGCAGTATTTT.

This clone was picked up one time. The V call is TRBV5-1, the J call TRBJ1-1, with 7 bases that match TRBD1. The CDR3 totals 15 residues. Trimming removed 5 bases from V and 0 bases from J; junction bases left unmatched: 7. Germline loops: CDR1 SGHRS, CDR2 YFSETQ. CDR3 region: CASRRDRVMNTEAFF. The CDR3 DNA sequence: TGCGCCAGCAGGCGGGACAGAGTTATGAACACTGAAGCTTTCTTT.

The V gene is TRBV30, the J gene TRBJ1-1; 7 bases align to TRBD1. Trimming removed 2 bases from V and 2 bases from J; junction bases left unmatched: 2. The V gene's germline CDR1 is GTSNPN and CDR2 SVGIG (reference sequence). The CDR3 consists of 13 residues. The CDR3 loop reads CAWSRQGNTEAFF. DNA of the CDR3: TGTGCCTGGAGTAGACAGGGAAACACTGAAGCTTTCTTT.

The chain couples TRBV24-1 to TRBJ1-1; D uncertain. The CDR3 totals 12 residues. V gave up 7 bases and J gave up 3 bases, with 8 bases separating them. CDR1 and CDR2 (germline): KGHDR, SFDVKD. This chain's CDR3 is CATSRADTEAFF. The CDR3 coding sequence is TGTGCCACCAGCCGTGCGGACACTGAAGCTTTCTTT.

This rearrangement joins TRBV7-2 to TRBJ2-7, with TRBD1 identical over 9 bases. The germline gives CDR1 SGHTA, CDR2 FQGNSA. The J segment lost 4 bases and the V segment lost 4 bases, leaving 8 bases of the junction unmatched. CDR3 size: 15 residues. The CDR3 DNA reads TGTGCCAGCAGCTCTCAGACAGGGGGGTCGTACGAGCAGTACTTC. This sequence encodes CASSSQTGGSYEQYF.

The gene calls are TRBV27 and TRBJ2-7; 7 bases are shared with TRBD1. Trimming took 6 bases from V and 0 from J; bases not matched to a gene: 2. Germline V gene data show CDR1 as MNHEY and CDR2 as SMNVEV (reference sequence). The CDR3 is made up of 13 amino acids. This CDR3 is CASRQGNSYEQYF. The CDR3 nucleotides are TGTGCCAGCAGACAGGGGAACTCCTACGAGCAGTACTTC.

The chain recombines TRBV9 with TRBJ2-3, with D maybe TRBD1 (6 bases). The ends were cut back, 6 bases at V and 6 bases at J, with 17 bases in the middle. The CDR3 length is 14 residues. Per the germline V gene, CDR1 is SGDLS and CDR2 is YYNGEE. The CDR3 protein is CASNPRGQGDTQYF. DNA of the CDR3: TGTGCCAGCAACCCTAGGGGACAAGGGGATACGCAGTATTTT.

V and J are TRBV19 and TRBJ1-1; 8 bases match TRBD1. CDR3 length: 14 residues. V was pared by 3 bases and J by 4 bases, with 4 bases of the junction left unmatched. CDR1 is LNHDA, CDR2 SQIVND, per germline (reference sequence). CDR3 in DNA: TGTGCCAGTAGTATGACAGGGGCTAGCACTGAAGCTTTCTTT. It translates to CASSMTGASTEAFF. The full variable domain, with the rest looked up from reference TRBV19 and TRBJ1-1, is DGGITQSPKYLFRKEGQNVTLSCEQNLNHDAMYWYRQDPGQGLRLIYYSQIVNDFQKGDIAEGYSVSREKKESFPLTVTSAQKNPTAFYLCASSMTGASTEAFFGQGTRLTVV.

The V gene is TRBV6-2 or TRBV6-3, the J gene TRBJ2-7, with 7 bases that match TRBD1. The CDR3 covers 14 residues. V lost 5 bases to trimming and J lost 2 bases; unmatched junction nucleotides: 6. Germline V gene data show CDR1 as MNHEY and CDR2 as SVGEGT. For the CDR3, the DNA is TGTGCCAGCAGTCTCTCCAGGGGGACCTACGAGCAGTACTTC. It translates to CASSLSRGTYEQYF.

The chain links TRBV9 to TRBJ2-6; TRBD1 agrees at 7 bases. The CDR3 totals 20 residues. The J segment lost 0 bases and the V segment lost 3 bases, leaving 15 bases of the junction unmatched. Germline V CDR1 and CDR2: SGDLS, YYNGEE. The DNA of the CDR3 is TGTGCCAGCAGCGCCAAAAGAGGAGAGGGGGCTTACTCTGGGGCCAACGTCCTGACTTTC. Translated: CASSAKRGEGAYSGANVLTF.

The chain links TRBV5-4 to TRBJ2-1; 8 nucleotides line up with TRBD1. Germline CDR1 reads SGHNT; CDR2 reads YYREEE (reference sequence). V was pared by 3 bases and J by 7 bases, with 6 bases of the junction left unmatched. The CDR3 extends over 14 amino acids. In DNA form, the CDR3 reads TGTGCCAGCAGCTCAGGACAGGGCGCGAATGAGCAGTTCTTC. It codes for CASSSGQGANEQFF.